This T cell receptor (beta chain) was documented in a study of a mutant IDH1 vaccine in newly diagnosed glioma. Only in-frame clones appear in the TCRdb table, and some are missing; sequencing was by immunoSEQ multiplex PCR. The table lists about 29,000 clones, around 80% of them singletons. Trimming cost V 2 bases and J 7 bases; bases outside gene matches: 10. This CDR3 is 16 amino acids long. Germline lookup yields CDR1 MDHEN and CDR2 SYDVKM. This clone was seen only a few times. Its antigen remains unidentified. The time point here: week 35, safety follow-up. The study gave 300 ug of mutant IDH1 20-mer peptide per vaccine dose, with topical imiquimod. Those who donated had recent WHO grade 3 or 4 IDH1-mutant, ATRX-lost astrocytomas.

Sequencing used PBMCs, obtained from a glioma patient whose treatment included an IDH1 peptide vaccine. This sequence joins TRBV28 and TRBJ2-5; 10 bases are a match to TRBD1. The sequence was collected from a man in his fifties with glioma. CDR3 sequence (DNA): TGTGCCAGCAGTTTACTCGGGACAGGGGAAAGAGGGACCCAGTACTTC. Residues: CASSLLGTGERGTQYF.